The following is a T cell receptor (beta chain) sequence with its context. No cognate antigen has been identified for it. One base away there is no much larger clone; base qualities are not given. The CDR3 has 15 amino acids, counting the end cysteine and phenylalanine. Only the CDR3 portion is preserved as DNA: 45 bases, with reading frame beginning at the first base. Cut back by 1 base and 7 bases, the V and J ends lie 11 bases apart. The germline V gene encodes CDR1 KGHSH and CDR2 LQKENI. The intended sense of this specimen's time point label: about 28 days (+/-7) after the second vaccine dose. AZD1222 recipients with second doses at about 4 weeks or about 12 weeks were pooled, because spike-specific TCR depth and breadth did not differ between schedules. Samples from vaccinated people were obtained from the UK trials COV001 and COV002, which included a single-blind randomized controlled phase 2/3 trial of AZD1222 (ChAdOx1 nCoV-19) in healthy adults. Trial participant PBMC samples were collected at day 0 and day 28 after the second dose for TCRbeta chain sequencing.

The CDR3 regions of human TCRbeta chains were analyzed by immunosequencing. Regarding the original processing steps: TCRs in the repertoires were matched against a reference library of SARS-CoV-2-specific TCRs that had been generated with the MIRA antigen-specificity platform. Breadth meant the fraction of unique TCRs that were SARS-CoV-2-associated, whereas depth meant the fraction of total T cells that were SARS-CoV-2-associated. Using the MIRA data, every spike-specific TCR was mapped to the spike region that the TCR reacted to and assigned to either a CD4 or a CD8 class. Log10-transformed breadth and depth values were compared by one-way ANOVA with Sidak's multiple comparisons tests. Here the immuneACCESS table is served through TCRdb, limited to in-frame sequences with V and J called. Missing clones are a known gap in these copies; in checked studies unresolved V genes cover under half, and the rest lacks a known reason. V and J calls and clone size are given by that table; D and trimming were obtained from the DNA. Within this sample are 250,000 to 300,000 clones, with approximately 94% of them counted one time only. The biggest ten clones account for around 0.5% of the sample.

The entry originates in a study of T cell responses to AZD1222 COVID-19 vaccine (dated by TCRdb to the early 2020s). With respect to the entire study: A total of 233 trial participants underwent TCR sequencing, of whom 207 received two doses of AZD1222 and about 26 received two doses of the MenACWY control vaccine. Trial participants were enrolled by age into 18-55, 56-69 and 70-plus year subgroups, with approximately 160, 26 and 62 TCR-sequenced participants respectively. Here is what the overall study found, with its caveats: The vaccine-associated CD4 TCRs covered the entire spike protein, and the dominant responses fell in regions 160-218 and 743-854. Because no day 14 peak-response samples were available, the repertoires could be characterized only after the peak T cell response. In the small 56-69-year group, the increase in depth fell short of significance, most likely because of low power. Only 5 to 7 AZD1222 recipients were SARS-CoV-2 seropositive at baseline, limiting conclusions about previously exposed vaccinees. A significant rise in spike-specific TCR breadth and depth was observed after two AZD1222 doses relative to day 0 and relative to MenACWY recipients. Participants were mostly white British and included more females than males, and it was suggested by the authors that clonal diversity may have been underestimated. Reportedly, close to half of the unique spike-specific TCRs recognized epitopes lying outside the regions that are mutated in the B.1.351 and B.1.1.7 variants.

This sequence was found in an adult who received the AZD1222 COVID-19 vaccine. The sequence links TRBV18 to TRBJ1-6, with no confident D gene call. This specimen was peripheral blood, taken 28 days after the second AZD1222 dose. The CDR3 region: CASSPLGEMNSPLHF. Read as DNA, the sequence is TGTGCCAGCTCACCACTTGGGGAAATGAATTCACCCCTCCACTTT.